Sequencing of this T cell receptor beta chain was carried out in a study of cytomegalovirus exposure and HLA in healthy donors. The junction had 8 bases not matched to a gene; V was cut back by 2 bases and J by 2 bases. The CDR3 length is 17 residues. Germline values: CDR1 GTSNPN, CDR2 SVGIG (reference sequence). The PCR made use of 60 Vbeta and 13 Jbeta primers. Some clones are missing from TCRdb's copy, which holds only in-frame ones; the method was immunoSEQ multiplex PCR. The table includes 100,000 to 150,000 clones, roughly 80% detected once. This TCR derives from a woman aged 60 to 75 in good health and CMV-seronegative. The specimen sequenced was PBMCs. This chain connects TRBV30 to TRBJ2-1; 11 positions match TRBD2. The CDR3 loop is CAWSPQGGLAAYNEQFF. The CDR3 nucleotides read TGTGCCTGGAGTCCCCAGGGGGGACTAGCGGCCTACAATGAGCAGTTCTTC.